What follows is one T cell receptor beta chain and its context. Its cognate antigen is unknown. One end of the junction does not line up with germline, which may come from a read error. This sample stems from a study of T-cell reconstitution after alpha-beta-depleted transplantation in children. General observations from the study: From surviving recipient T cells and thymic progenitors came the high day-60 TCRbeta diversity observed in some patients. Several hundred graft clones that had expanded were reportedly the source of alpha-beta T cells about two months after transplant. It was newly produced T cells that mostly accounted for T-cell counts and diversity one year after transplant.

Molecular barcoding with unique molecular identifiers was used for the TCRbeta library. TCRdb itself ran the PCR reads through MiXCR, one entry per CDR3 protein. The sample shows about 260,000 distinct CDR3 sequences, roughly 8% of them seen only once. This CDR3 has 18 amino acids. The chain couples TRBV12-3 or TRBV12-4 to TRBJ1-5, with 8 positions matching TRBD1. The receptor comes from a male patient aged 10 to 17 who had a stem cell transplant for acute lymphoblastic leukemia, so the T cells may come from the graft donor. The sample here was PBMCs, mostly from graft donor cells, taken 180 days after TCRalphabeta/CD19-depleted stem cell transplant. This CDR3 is CTSSKSQGAPWSNQPQHF. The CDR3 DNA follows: TGTACCAGCAGTAAAAGCCAGGGGGCCCCTTGGAGCAATCAGCCCCAGCATTTT.